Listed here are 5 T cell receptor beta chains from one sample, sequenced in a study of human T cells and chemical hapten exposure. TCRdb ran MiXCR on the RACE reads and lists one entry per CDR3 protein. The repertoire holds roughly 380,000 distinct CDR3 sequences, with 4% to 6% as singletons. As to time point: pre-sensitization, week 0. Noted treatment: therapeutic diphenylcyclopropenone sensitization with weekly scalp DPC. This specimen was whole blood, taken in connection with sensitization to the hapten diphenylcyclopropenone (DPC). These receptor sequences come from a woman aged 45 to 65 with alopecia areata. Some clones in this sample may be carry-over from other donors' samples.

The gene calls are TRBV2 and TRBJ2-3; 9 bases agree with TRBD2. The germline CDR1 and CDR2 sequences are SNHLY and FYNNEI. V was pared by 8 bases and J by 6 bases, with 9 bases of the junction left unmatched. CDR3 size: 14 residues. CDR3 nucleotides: TGTGCCAGCCCGGGACTAGCCGGCTCCGATACGCAGTATTTT. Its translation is CASPGLAGSDTQYF.

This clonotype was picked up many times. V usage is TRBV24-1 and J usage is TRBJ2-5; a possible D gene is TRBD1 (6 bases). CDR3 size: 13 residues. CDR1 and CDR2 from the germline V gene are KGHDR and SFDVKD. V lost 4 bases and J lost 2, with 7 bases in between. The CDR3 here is CATSEGGQETQYF. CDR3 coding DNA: TGTGCCACCAGTGAAGGGGGTCAAGAGACCCAGTACTTC.

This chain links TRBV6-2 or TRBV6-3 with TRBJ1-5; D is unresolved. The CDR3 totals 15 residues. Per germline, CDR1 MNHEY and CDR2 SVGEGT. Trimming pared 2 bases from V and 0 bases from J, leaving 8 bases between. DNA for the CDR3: TGTGCCAGCAGTTACACCGACCCTAGCAATCAGCCCCAGCATTTT. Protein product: CASSYTDPSNQPQHF.

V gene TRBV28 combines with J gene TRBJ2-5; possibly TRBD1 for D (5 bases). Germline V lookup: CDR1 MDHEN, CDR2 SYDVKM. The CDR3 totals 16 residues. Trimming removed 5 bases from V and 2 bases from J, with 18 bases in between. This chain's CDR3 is CASSPLPPGRQETQYF. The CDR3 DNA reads TGTGCCAGCAGTCCGTTACCCCCAGGGCGGCAAGAGACCCAGTACTTC. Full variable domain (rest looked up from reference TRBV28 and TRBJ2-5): DVKVTQSSRYLVKRTGEKVFLECVQDMDHENMFWYRQDPGLGLRLIYFSYDVKMKEKGDIPEGYSVSREKKERFSLILESASTNQTSMYLCASSPLPPGRQETQYFGPGTRLLVL.

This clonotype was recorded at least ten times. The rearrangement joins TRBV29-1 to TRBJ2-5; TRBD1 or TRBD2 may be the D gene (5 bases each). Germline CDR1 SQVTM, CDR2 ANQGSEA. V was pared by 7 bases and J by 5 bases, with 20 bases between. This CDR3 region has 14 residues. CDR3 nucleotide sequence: TGCAGCGCTACTCGCGGACTGGGGGAGGAGACCCAGTACTTC. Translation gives CSATRGLGEETQYF.